The next 2 T cell receptor beta chains were all read from a single sample in a study of T cell responses to AZD1222 COVID-19 vaccine. Libraries were prepared by immunoSEQ multiplex PCR; TCRdb keeps only in-frame clonotypes and omits some of them. The data hold approximately 150,000 clones, with over 90% observed a single time. Source: peripheral blood, taken on day 0 of AZD1222 vaccination. The receptors were gathered from an adult in good health.

This clone has only one observation. This chain links TRBV27 with TRBJ1-1; maybe TRBD1 (5 bases). V dropped 2 bases and J dropped 0 bases, with 10 bases sitting between them. Germline lookup yields CDR1 MNHEY and CDR2 SMNVEV (reference sequence). The CDR3 sequence is 15 residues long. CDR3: CASSLLGLLNTEAFF. DNA for the CDR3: TGTGCCAGCAGTTTACTGGGGCTCCTGAACACTGAAGCTTTCTTT.

This sequence joins TRBV29-1 and TRBJ2-5; weak D call: TRBD2 (5 bases). The germline V gene encodes CDR1 SQVTM and CDR2 ANQGSEA. The CDR3 has 12 amino acids. The V and J ends lost 2 bases and 12 bases respectively, with 16 bases between them. The CDR3: CSVEKEVGLEYF. The CDR3, as DNA: TGCAGCGTTGAAAAGGAGGTGGGCTTGGAGTACTTC.